A single sample gave rise to the 30 T cell receptor beta chains below, sequenced in a study of cytomegalovirus exposure and HLA in healthy donors. Primers: 60 Vbeta forward and 13 Jbeta reverse. Sequencing used immunoSEQ multiplex PCR; TCRdb keeps in-frame clones, though not all of them. This sample has about 170,000 clones, with 62% found just once. Specimen: PBMCs. These receptors were collected from a man aged 35 to 55 in good health and CMV-seronegative.

This sequence joins TRBV7-2 and TRBJ2-3, with no clear D. This CDR3 has 14 residues. Germline V gene lookup returns CDR1 SGHTA and CDR2 FQGNSA. Trimming took off 1 base at V and 0 bases at J, with 5 bases between the two ends. CDR3 sequence (DNA): TGTGCCAGCAGCTTAGGTAGAAGCACAGATACGCAGTATTTT. Protein sequence: CASSLGRSTDTQYF.

The chain employs TRBV18 and TRBJ2-5, with D possibly TRBD1 on 6 matching bases. The CDR3 is 13 residues long. Germline V lookup: CDR1 KGHSH, CDR2 LQKENI. With 7 bases removed from V and 5 bases from J, the gap between germline ends came to 14 bases. CDR3 sequence: CASLPTGSETQYF. CDR3 in DNA: TGTGCCAGCTTACCTACAGGGTCGGAGACCCAGTACTTC.

This chain connects TRBV27 to TRBJ2-5, with TRBD1 matching 7 bases. Judging by the DNA end, TRBJ2-7 fits better; the J call may be wrong. CDR3 length: 14 residues. CDR1 is MNHEY, CDR2 SMNVEV, per germline (reference sequence). CDR3 DNA: TGTGCCAGCAGTCCTTGGACAGGAACCTACGAGCAGTACTTC. It encodes CASSPWTGTYEQYF.

The chain is built from TRBV5-6 and TRBJ2-4; D gene ambiguous. V dropped 4 bases and J dropped 0 bases, with 11 bases sitting between them. CDR3 length: 15 residues. Germline-derived CDR1 and CDR2 are SGHDT and YYEEEE. The CDR3 nucleotides read TGTGCCAGCAGCCCCGGGTTTCTAGCCAAAAACATTCAGTACTTC. It codes for CASSPGFLAKNIQYF.

This clone appeared a few times. The chain employs TRBV5-1 and TRBJ2-1, with 10 positions matching TRBD1. Germline loops: CDR1 SGHRS, CDR2 YFSETQ. With V trimmed by 4 bases and J by 7 bases, 8 bases remained unmatched. The CDR3 totals 15 residues. The CDR3 here is CASSQIPGQGNEQFF. The CDR3 region has the DNA TGCGCCAGCAGCCAAATCCCGGGACAGGGGAATGAGCAGTTCTTC. The complete variable domain, with remaining parts taken from reference TRBV5-1 and TRBJ2-1, reads KAGVTQTPRYLIKTRGQQVTLSCSPISGHRSVSWYQQTPGQGLQFLFEYFSETQRNKGNFPGRFSGRQFSNSRSEMNVSTLELGDSALYLCASSQIPGQGNEQFFGPGTRLTVL.

V is TRBV30 and J is TRBJ1-5; D is uncertain. Between the trimmed V and J ends, which lost 2 bases and 2 bases, there was a span of 13 bases. The germline V gene has CDR1 GTSNPN and CDR2 SVGIG (reference sequence). This CDR3 has 15 amino acids. The CDR3 DNA reads TGTGCCTGGAGTAGGACTCAAGCTGGCAATCAGCCCCAGCATTTT. It is translated as CAWSRTQAGNQPQHF.

Points on this clone: Other nucleotide sequences from this sample produce the same CDR3. CDR3 bases: TGTGCCAGCAGCCAGGGACTAGCGGGAGGCCAAGAGACCCAGTACTTC. Encoded protein: CASSQGLAGGQETQYF. The chain recombines TRBV5-4 with TRBJ2-5, with 15 bases that match TRBD2. Germline-derived CDR1 and CDR2 are SGHNT and YYREEE (reference sequence). The junction had 2 bases not matched to a gene; V was cut back by 4 bases and J by 1 base. The CDR3 sequence is 16 residues long.

The genes are TRBV5-4 and TRBJ2-4, with 11 bases matching TRBD2. V gave up 6 bases and J gave up 2 bases; unmatched junction bases: 10. The CDR3 has 17 residues. CDR1 is SGHNT, CDR2 YYREEE, per germline (reference sequence). In DNA form, the CDR3 reads TGTGCCAGCACCACCGGAACTAGCGGGAGAACCAAAAACATTCAGTACTTC. Its protein is CASTTGTSGRTKNIQYF.

This chain joins TRBV5-1 and TRBJ2-3; TRBD2 might be the D (5 bases). The CDR3 has 12 residues. In germline, CDR1 is SGHRS, CDR2 YFSETQ. Trimming left V 5 bases short and J 6 bases short, with 10 bases between. The CDR3 sequence is CASSSEDDTQYF. The CDR3, as DNA: TGCGCCAGCAGTAGCGAAGACGATACGCAGTATTTT.

The gene calls are TRBV19 and TRBJ1-1, with 8 nucleotides matching TRBD1. Germline lookup yields CDR1 LNHDA and CDR2 SQIVND (reference sequence). The CDR3 length is 15 residues. V gave up 5 bases and J gave up 1 base; unmatched junction bases: 6. The CDR3 DNA is TGTGCCAGTAGTCCCCGGACAGGGCGGAACACTGAAGCTTTCTTT. It encodes CASSPRTGRNTEAFF. Based on the CDR3 plus reference TRBV19 and TRBJ1-1, the full variable domain is DGGITQSPKYLFRKEGQNVTLSCEQNLNHDAMYWYRQDPGQGLRLIYYSQIVNDFQKGDIAEGYSVSREKKESFPLTVTSAQKNPTAFYLCASSPRTGRNTEAFFGQGTRLTVV.

The CDR3 bases are TGTGCCAGCAGCCGCGGACAGGGAGACACCGGGGAGCTGTTTTTT. Translated: CASSRGQGDTGELFF. This chain connects TRBV11-3 to TRBJ2-2; the match to TRBD1 covers 8 bases. The J segment lost 3 bases and the V segment lost 5 bases, leaving 5 bases of the junction unmatched. The germline gives CDR1 SGHNT, CDR2 YENEEA. The CDR3 contains 15 residues.

This clone was counted only a few times. This chain joins TRBV7-8 and TRBJ1-2; 9 bases agree with TRBD1. Germline V lookup: CDR1 SGHVS, CDR2 FQNEAQ. CDR3 size: 13 residues. V was clipped by 5 bases and J by 5 bases; unmatched bases: 3. CDR3 in amino acids: CASSATGGYGYTF. The CDR3 region has the DNA TGTGCCAGCAGCGCGACAGGGGGGTATGGCTACACCTTC. The variable domain in full, completed from reference TRBV7-8 and TRBJ1-2, reads GAGVSQSPRYKVAKRGQDVALRCDPISGHVSLFWYQQALGQGPEFLTYFQNEAQLDKSGLPSDRFFAERPEGSVSTLKIQRTQQEDSAVYLCASSATGGYGYTFGSGTRLTVV.

This clone showed up just a few times. The gene calls are TRBV18 and TRBJ1-3; no clear D gene. Germline loops: CDR1 KGHSH, CDR2 LQKENI. Between the trimmed V and J ends, which lost 3 bases and 0 bases, there was a span of 18 bases. This CDR3 has 18 residues. The CDR3 nucleotides read TGTGCCAGCTCACCGGGTTTAGGACTCCCCTACTCTGGAAACACCATATATTTT. Translating gives CASSPGLGLPYSGNTIYF. Supplemented by reference TRBV18 and TRBJ1-3, the full variable domain reads NAGVMQNPRHLVRRRGQEARLRCSPMKGHSHVYWYRQLPEEGLKFMVYLQKENIIDESGMPKERFSAEFPKEGPSILRIQQVVRGDSAAYFCASSPGLGLPYSGNTIYFGEGSWLTVV.

Here the CDR3 DNA reads TGCGCCAGCAGGCAGGGACAGGGGACTGAGCAGTTCTTC. This translates into CASRQGQGTEQFF. The chain combines TRBV5-1 with TRBJ2-1, with 10 bases lining up with TRBD1. Germline assignment: CDR1 SGHRS and CDR2 YFSETQ. Trimming cost V 5 bases and J 9 bases; bases outside gene matches: 5. The CDR3 consists of 13 residues.

Only a few counts were recorded for this clone. The gene calls are TRBV30 and TRBJ1-3; perhaps TRBD1 as D (5 bases). The CDR3 extends over 13 amino acids. V lost 4 bases and J lost 3, with 10 bases in between. Germline CDR1 GTSNPN, CDR2 SVGIG (reference sequence). For the CDR3, the DNA is TGTGCCTGGACCTCCGGGGGTGGAAACACCATATATTTT. Translation gives CAWTSGGGNTIYF.

The chain uses TRBV4-3 and TRBJ2-6, with D possibly matching TRBD1 (5 bases). The germline V and J ends were trimmed by 5 bases and 3 bases, with 11 bases remaining between them. The CDR3 is 15 amino acids. CDR1 LGHNA and CDR2 YSLEER come from the germline V gene. This CDR3 reads CASSSRDRGANVLTF. The CDR3 bases are TGCGCCAGCAGCTCCAGGGATCGTGGGGCCAACGTCCTGACTTTC.

This chain uses TRBV5-6 with TRBJ2-1; 9 bases map to TRBD2. Germline loops: CDR1 SGHDT, CDR2 YYEEEE. The CDR3 runs to 16 residues. Unmatched junction bases numbered 4, after V lost 0 bases and J lost 3 bases. Here the CDR3 reads CASSLGSGGNYNEQFF. CDR3 DNA sequence: TGTGCCAGCAGCTTGGGTAGCGGGGGTAACTACAATGAGCAGTTCTTC.

Details on this clone: At one of its ends the junction is not consistent with the germline gene, which may arise from a read error. The rearrangement joins TRBV7-9 to TRBJ2-1, with 8 bases fitting TRBD2. CDR3 length equals 18 residues. CDR1 is SEHNR and CDR2 is FQNEAQ in the germline V gene (reference sequence). The DNA for the CDR3 is TGTTCCAGCAGCTTTAGCGGCGTTCGCGGGGGGCCGTACAATGAGCAGTTCTTC. It yields the protein CSSSFSGVRGGPYNEQFF.

The CDR3 loop reads CASSLGLESSYNEQFF. CDR3 bases: TGTGCCAGCAGCTTAGGTCTAGAAAGCTCCTACAATGAGCAGTTCTTC. The rearrangement links TRBV11-3 to TRBJ2-1; D is unresolved. V lost 1 base, J lost 0 bases, and 10 bases lay in between. Per germline, CDR1 SGHNT and CDR2 YENEEA. This CDR3 spans 16 amino acids.

For this clone: Because the CDR3's place on the DNA is in doubt, the DNA is left out and the CDR3 is given as listed by TCRdb. The rearrangement links TRBV5-1 to TRBJ2-1; the table assigns TRBD1, which was not confirmed against the DNA. Germline CDR1 SGHRS, CDR2 YFSETQ. The length of the CDR3 is 16 amino acids, counting both ends. The CDR3: CASSSGQGAEGDEQFF.

The chain links TRBV7-2 to TRBJ2-7; TRBD2 is a possible D gene (6 bases). The CDR3 has 15 residues. Deletions cut 5 bases from V and 0 bases from J, with 14 bases between. CDR1 SGHTA and CDR2 FQGNSA come from the germline V gene. The CDR3: CASSPSGGASYEQYF. CDR3 nucleotide sequence: TGTGCCAGCAGCCCTAGTGGCGGGGCCTCCTACGAGCAGTACTTC.

The V gene is TRBV19, the J gene TRBJ2-5; TRBD2 matches 10 bases. The CDR3 totals 15 residues. V shed 7 bases, J shed 4 bases, and the junction held 9 bases outside the gene matches. Germline values: CDR1 LNHDA, CDR2 SQIVND (reference sequence). CDR3 nucleotide sequence: TGTGCCAGTAACACTATAGCGGGGGGTCTAGAGACCCAGTACTTC. It yields the protein CASNTIAGGLETQYF.

The chain employs TRBV9 and TRBJ2-5; 12 bases agree with TRBD2. Germline V CDR1 and CDR2: SGDLS, YYNGEE. The CDR3 consists of 17 residues. The J segment lost 4 bases and the V segment lost 0 bases, leaving 7 bases of the junction unmatched. CDR3 DNA sequence: TGTGCCAGCAGCGTAGGGGCTAGCGGGGGGGCAGGAGAGACCCAGTACTTC. Translated: CASSVGASGGAGETQYF.

This chain links TRBV7-3 with TRBJ2-1, with D maybe TRBD1 (6 bases). The CDR3 sequence is 16 residues long. Germline V gene lookup returns CDR1 SGHTA and CDR2 FQGTGA. V was trimmed by 4 bases and J by 2 bases, leaving 15 bases between them. DNA for the CDR3: TGTGCCAGCAGCTCCTGGACAGTCCCTCCCTACAATGAGCAGTTCTTC. It yields the protein CASSSWTVPPYNEQFF.

The J gene is TRBJ1-4, the V gene TRBV5-4; 7 bases are shared with TRBD1. With V trimmed by 5 bases and J by 3 bases, 7 bases remained unmatched. The V gene's germline CDR1 is SGHNT and CDR2 YYREEE (reference sequence). This CDR3 comprises 15 residues. CDR3 amino acids: CASSTGTASNEKLFF. The CDR3, as DNA: TGTGCCAGCAGTACTGGGACAGCCTCTAATGAAAAACTGTTTTTT.

This clone was seen more than once but under ten times. In DNA, the CDR3 is TGTGCCAGTAGGACCGGGACAGTTAATTCACCCCTCCACTTT. Translation: CASRTGTVNSPLHF. The chain joins TRBV19 to TRBJ1-6; 7 bases align to TRBD1. The CDR3 consists of 14 residues. The V and J ends lost 6 bases and 6 bases, in that order; junction bases with no gene match: 5. CDR1 is LNHDA and CDR2 is SQIVND in the germline V gene (reference sequence).

In this sample, this clone turned up a few times. The rearrangement joins TRBV5-1 to TRBJ1-1; a weak D match, TRBD1 (5 bases). CDR1 is SGHRS, CDR2 YFSETQ, per germline. The CDR3 runs to 18 residues. V lost 0 bases to trimming and J lost 1 base, with 19 bases between them. This CDR3 reads CASSLAERAGGSNTEAFF. The CDR3 DNA follows: TGCGCCAGCAGCTTGGCCGAAAGGGCGGGGGGTTCGAACACTGAAGCTTTCTTT.

This clone was counted only a few times. The chain uses TRBV19 and TRBJ1-5; D is unresolved. This CDR3 region has 15 residues. V lost 11 bases to trimming and J lost 2 bases, with 19 bases between them. Germline V gene sequence: CDR1 LNHDA, CDR2 SQIVND (reference sequence). CDR3: CAASTMAAGNQPQHF. CDR3 DNA: TGTGCCGCCAGTACCATGGCCGCAGGCAATCAGCCCCAGCATTTT. The variable domain in full, completed from reference TRBV19 and TRBJ1-5, reads DGGITQSPKYLFRKEGQNVTLSCEQNLNHDAMYWYRQDPGQGLRLIYYSQIVNDFQKGDIAEGYSVSREKKESFPLTVTSAQKNPTAFYLCAASTMAAGNQPQHFGDGTRLSIL.

This chain links TRBV7-9 with TRBJ2-7, with 8 bases that match TRBD2. J gave up 3 bases and V 3 bases, and 4 bases lay outside the gene matches. From germline, CDR1 is SEHNR and CDR2 FQNEAQ (reference sequence). The CDR3 sequence is 14 residues long. The CDR3 DNA reads as TGTGCCAGCAGCTTTGGCGGGGGGCTCTACGAGCAGTACTTC. Translating it yields CASSFGGGLYEQYF.

This clone was found once. The chain links TRBV11-3 to TRBJ2-7, with D tentatively TRBD2 (5 bases). The germline gives CDR1 SGHNT, CDR2 YENEEA. The CDR3 has 13 amino acids. V gave up 8 bases and J gave up 6 bases, with 17 bases separating them. The CDR3 protein is CASSASRGGEQYF. The CDR3 coding sequence is TGTGCCAGCTCGGCGTCTAGAGGAGGCGAGCAGTACTTC. The full variable domain, in which reference TRBV11-3 and TRBJ2-7 provide the parts outside the CDR3, is EAGVVQSPRYKIIEKKQPVAFWCNPISGHNTLYWYLQNLGQGPELLIRYENEEAVDDSQLPKDRFSAERLKGVDSTLKIQPAELGDSAVYLCASSASRGGEQYFGPGTRLTVT.